This T cell receptor beta chain is drawn from a study of blood T cell repertoires in COVID-19 (dated by TCRdb to the early 2020s). Regarding the complete study: The collaborator samples originated in the United States, Italy and Spain and spanned the acute and convalescent phases of COVID-19. Samples came from the ongoing ImmuneRACE study (first 160 participants) plus 1,254 subjects from 6 global collaborators. A de-identified subject ID, COVID-19 status, age in years and sex were almost always included in the sample metadata. The repertoires were released in a freely available public database intended as a resource for research on the immune response to SARS-CoV-2. The dataset comprised deeply sampled blood TCRbeta repertoires from subjects exposed to, actively infected with, or recovered from COVID-19. The prospective study material was composed of cDNA or gDNA derived from T cells, B-cell-depleted T cells, or PBMCs. Where available, HLA class I and class II types were taken from metadata supplied by the sample provider and were not determined by assay-based typing.

General findings and caveats noted by the study authors: The quantity of clinical and demographic metadata differed by source and by participant and was supplied without curation.

The immunoSEQ Assay, a bias-controlled multiplex PCR, was used to amplify TCRbeta CDR3 regions from genomic DNA. The paper's data handling went like this. Nucleated cell counts per sample were estimated from amplification of reference gene primers within the assay. Sequence reads were collapsed and filtered to measure the absolute abundance of every unique TCRbeta CDR3 rearrangement. For each sample, productive Simpson clonality was calculated as the square root of Simpson's diversity index over productive rearrangements. This immuneACCESS table, as held by TCRdb, lists in-frame sequences with V and J called but not all clones. Of the missing ones, under half trace to an unresolved V gene in checked studies; the others have no known cause. V, J and clone size are taken as reported in that table, and D and trimming were inferred from the DNA itself. Counted in this sample were 100,000 or so clones; roughly nine tenths of them appeared once. Together, the top ten hold over 2% of the sample.

Collaborating institutions collected whole blood in K2EDTA tubes following their own protocols. For TCRbeta analysis, collaborators shipped samples as frozen whole blood, isolated PBMCs, or DNA extracted from either of those sample types. Comment on this clone: The target of this receptor is not known. Base qualities are not provided; no much larger clone lies one nucleotide away.

Ends trimmed: V by 4 bases, J by 5 bases; bases unmatched to a gene: 9. The CDR3 runs 16 amino acids, cysteine and phenylalanine included. Left in the record is the CDR3 DNA by itself, 48 bases read in frame from the first base. CDR1 and CDR2 were assigned from the germline V gene as SGDLS and YYNGEE. The sequencing input was peripheral blood. The sequence is built from TRBV9 and TRBJ2-5, with 12 bases in between that match TRBD1. The sequence was collected from a man aged 50 to 60 with active COVID-19. The CDR3 loop reads CASSLTGTGGLETQYF. The DNA reads TGTGCCAGCAGCCTAACCGGGACAGGGGGCTTGGAGACCCAGTACTTC.